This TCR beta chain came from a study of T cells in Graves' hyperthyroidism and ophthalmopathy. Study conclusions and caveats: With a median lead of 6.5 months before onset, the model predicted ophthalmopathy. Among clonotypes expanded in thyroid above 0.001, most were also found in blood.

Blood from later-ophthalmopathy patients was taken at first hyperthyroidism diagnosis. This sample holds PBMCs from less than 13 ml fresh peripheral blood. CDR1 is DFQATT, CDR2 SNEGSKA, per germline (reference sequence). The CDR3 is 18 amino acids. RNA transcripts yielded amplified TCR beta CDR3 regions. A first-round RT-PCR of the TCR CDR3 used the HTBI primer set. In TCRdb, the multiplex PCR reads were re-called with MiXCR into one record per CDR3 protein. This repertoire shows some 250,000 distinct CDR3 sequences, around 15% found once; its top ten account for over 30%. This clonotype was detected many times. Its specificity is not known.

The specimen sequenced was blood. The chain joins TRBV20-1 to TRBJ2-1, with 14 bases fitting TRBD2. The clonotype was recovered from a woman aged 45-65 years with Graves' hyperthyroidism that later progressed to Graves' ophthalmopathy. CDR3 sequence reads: CRGRPGLAGVRDTREQFF. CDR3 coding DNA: TGCAGGGGGAGGCCGGGACTAGCGGGAGTGAGGGATACAAGGGAGCAGTTCTTC.